The subject of this entry is one T cell receptor (beta chain). This clone was seen more than once but under ten times. It has no known antigen specificity. Base qualities were left out, and no much larger clone turns up one base away. The data originate from a study of blood T cell repertoires in COVID-19 (TCRdb year 2020). Regarding the research as a whole: The collaborator samples originated in the United States, Italy and Spain and spanned the acute and convalescent phases of COVID-19. The material from the prospective study consisted of cDNA or gDNA derived from T cells, B-cell-depleted T cells, or PBMCs. The sample metadata nearly always contained a de-identified subject ID, COVID-19 status, age in years and sex. The samples were drawn from the first 160 participants of the ongoing ImmuneRACE study and from about 1,200 subjects provided by 6 global collaborators. The repertoires were made available in a free public database intended to serve as a resource for research on the immune response to SARS-CoV-2. Deeply sampled blood TCRbeta repertoires from subjects exposed to, actively infected with, or recovered from COVID-19 were included in the dataset. Where available, HLA class I and class II types were taken from metadata supplied by the sample provider and were not determined by assay-based typing.

Collaborating institutions collected whole blood in K2EDTA tubes following their own protocols. Collaborator samples were shipped for TCRbeta analysis as frozen whole blood, isolated PBMCs, or DNA extracted from either sample type. V is clipped by 4 bases and J by 4 bases, and the sequence between their germline boundaries is 16 bases long. Measured from the cysteine to the phenylalanine, the CDR3 is 15 residues long. The sequence is cut down to CDR3 DNA, 45 bases in frame from base 1. The germline V gene (reference sequence) yields SEHNR for CDR1 and FQNEAQ for CDR2. TCRbeta CDR3 regions were amplified from genomic DNA using the immunoSEQ Assay, a bias-controlled multiplex PCR. As for how the authors treated the data: Nucleated cell counts per sample were estimated from amplification of reference gene primers within the assay. Sequence reads were collapsed and filtered to measure the absolute abundance of every unique TCRbeta CDR3 rearrangement. For each sample, productive Simpson clonality was calculated as the square root of Simpson's diversity index across productive rearrangements. TCRdb took over this immuneACCESS table, retaining in-frame rearrangements with V and J assigned. Such tables are incomplete; in checked studies, under half of the missing clones stem from an unresolved V gene, and the remainder is unexplained. The V and J calls and clone size are taken from that table; D and trimming were inferred from the DNA. For this sample there are about 150,000 clones; roughly four fifths appear just once. The ten most abundant clones make up around 15% of the sample.

Beyond this particular receptor, the publication reports: How much clinical and demographic metadata was included differed by source and by participant, and the metadata was provided uncurated.

The sequence derives from a human donor with acute or convalescent COVID-19. The donor label of this sample is uncertain. Recombination linked TRBV7-9 to TRBJ1-1; the D gene is possibly TRBD1, with 6 bases matching. The sample was peripheral blood. The nucleotide sequence reads as follows: TGTGCCAGCAGCTCCCGGAGGGGGGGGGTCACTGAAGCTTTCTTT. Protein translation: CASSSRRGGVTEAFF.